This record looks at one T cell receptor beta chain sequence and its context. Study processing details: Reference gene primer amplification gave estimated nucleated cell counts. Here immunoSEQ multiplex PCR was the method, and the copy in TCRdb shows in-frame clones only, minus some. V, J and clone size derive from that table, while D and trimming were established from the DNA sequence. The data hold approximately 170,000 clones, with 85% to 90% observed a single time. This entry is derived from a study of blood T cell repertoires in COVID-19. Study summary: Acute and convalescent COVID-19 specimens originated in the United States, Italy and Spain. T cells, B-cell-depleted T cells, or PBMCs supplied cDNA or gDNA.

Input material: peripheral blood. This receptor was obtained from a man between 18 and 35 years old with active or convalescent COVID-19.

The CDR3: CASSLEWAGDKQFF. The CDR3 bases are TGTGCCAGCAGTTTAGAATGGGCCGGGGACAAGCAGTTCTTC. The chain is built from TRBV28 and TRBJ2-1, with D possibly TRBD1 on 6 matching bases. V was trimmed by 2 bases and J by 11 bases, leaving 16 bases between them. This CDR3 is built from 14 residues. Germline-derived CDR1 and CDR2 are MDHEN and SYDVKM. The entire variable domain, with the rest obtained from reference TRBV28 and TRBJ2-1, is as follows: DVKVTQSSRYLVKRTGEKVFLECVQDMDHENMFWYRQDPGLGLRLIYFSYDVKMKEKGDIPEGYSVSREKKERFSLILESASTNQTSMYLCASSLEWAGDKQFFGPGTRLTVL.